Following are 22 T cell receptor beta chains from one sample sequenced in a study of CD8+ T cells in alopecia areata. Following RNA extraction, reverse transcription yielded cDNA that acted as the sequencing template. Sequenced by immunoSEQ multiplex PCR; TCRdb stores in-frame clones only, minus some. This table has about 180,000 clones, 58% appearing once. The treatment is: oral pan-JAK inhibitor, 5-10 mg twice daily. The material sequenced was CD4+ T cells sorted from blood, taken between weeks 55 and 65, from a patient treated with tofacitinib. These receptor sequences come from a human donor with alopecia areata.

The chain employs TRBV5-1 and TRBJ2-2; a weak D match, TRBD1 (5 bases). CDR1 and CDR2 from the germline V gene are SGHRS and YFSETQ. There are 15 residues in the CDR3. V gave up 2 bases and J gave up 5 bases, with 13 bases separating them. CDR3 sequence (DNA): TGCGCCAGCAGCTTTTCCCCAGGGCATACCGGGGAGCTGTTTTTT. It is translated as CASSFSPGHTGELFF.

The J gene is TRBJ1-2, the V gene TRBV6-1; 8 bases align to TRBD1. The J segment lost 2 bases and the V segment lost 1 base, leaving 3 bases of the junction unmatched. Germline V gene sequence: CDR1 MNHNS, CDR2 SASEGT. The CDR3 has 15 amino acids. The CDR3 is CASSEGTGFNYGYTF. The DNA for the CDR3 is TGTGCCAGCAGTGAAGGGACAGGGTTCAACTATGGCTACACCTTC.

This clone was counted between two and nine times. The chain is built from TRBV5-1 and TRBJ1-6, with D perhaps matching TRBD1 (5 bases). Germline-derived CDR1 and CDR2 are SGHRS and YFSETQ. Trimming left V 0 bases short and J 8 bases short, with 9 bases between. This CDR3 contains 14 residues. The CDR3 spells CASSLEPGYSPLHF. The CDR3 DNA reads TGCGCCAGCAGCTTGGAGCCAGGGTATTCACCCCTCCACTTT. Drawing the rest from reference TRBV5-1 and TRBJ1-6, the complete variable domain is KAGVTQTPRYLIKTRGQQVTLSCSPISGHRSVSWYQQTPGQGLQFLFEYFSETQRNKGNFPGRFSGRQFSNSRSEMNVSTLELGDSALYLCASSLEPGYSPLHFGNGTRLTVT.

The chain carries TRBV2 and TRBJ1-2, with 7 bases lining up with TRBD1. Germline assignment: CDR1 SNHLY and CDR2 FYNNEI. The CDR3 consists of 14 residues. After removal of 7 bases from V and 4 bases from J, the junction contained 9 bases not matched to a gene. The CDR3 region has the DNA TGTGCCAGCACTTTCCGACAGGGCGTCTATGGCTACACCTTC. Translating it yields CASTFRQGVYGYTF.

This rearrangement joins TRBV30 to TRBJ2-3, with 8 bases fitting TRBD2. Germline V gene sequence: CDR1 GTSNPN, CDR2 SVGIG (reference sequence). The CDR3 loop spans 15 amino acids. Germline trimming cut 2 bases from V and 4 bases from J; bases unmatched to any gene: 8. The CDR3 loop is CAWSWAGGRPDTQYF. The CDR3 coding sequence is TGTGCCTGGAGTTGGGCGGGGGGCCGACCAGATACGCAGTATTTT.

The chain uses TRBV7-8 and TRBJ2-5, with D possibly matching TRBD1 (6 bases). Germline values: CDR1 SGHVS, CDR2 FQNEAQ. Trimming removed 6 bases at V and 1 base at J, with 12 bases between. The CDR3 extends over 14 amino acids. CDR3 in amino acids: CASSSGRGQETQYF. Written as DNA, the CDR3 is TGTGCCAGCAGTTCCGGCAGGGGCCAAGAGACCCAGTACTTC.

This sequence joins TRBV7-2 and TRBJ1-2, with a possible D match to TRBD1 (6 bases). The V end lost 0 bases, the J end lost 6 bases, and 14 bases lay between the germline ends. This CDR3 contains 15 residues. CDR1 and CDR2 (germline): SGHTA, FQGNSA. The CDR3 region is CASSLAHQGSDGYTF. The CDR3 DNA sequence: TGTGCCAGCAGCTTAGCGCATCAGGGGTCGGATGGCTACACCTTC.

This chain joins TRBV15 and TRBJ2-7; 7 positions match TRBD2. The length of the CDR3 is 16 residues. With V trimmed by 0 bases and J by 0 bases, 5 bases remained unmatched. Germline-derived CDR1 and CDR2 are LNHNV and YYDKDF (reference sequence). The CDR3 coding sequence is TGTGCCACCAGCAGAGATCGCGGGAGAGGCTCCTACGAGCAGTACTTC. Its protein is CATSRDRGRGSYEQYF.

This clone was observed a few times. The chain combines TRBV7-2 with TRBJ2-3; no definite D call. V shed 4 bases and J shed 2 bases, with 10 bases lying between them. Germline-derived CDR1 and CDR2 are SGHTA and FQGNSA. The CDR3 length is 14 residues. The CDR3 DNA follows: TGTGCCAGCAGCTCTGGAGTTAACACAGATACGCAGTATTTT. The encoded protein is CASSSGVNTDTQYF.

The chain combines TRBV29-1 with TRBJ2-3; a possible D gene is TRBD2 (7 bases). CDR1 is SQVTM, CDR2 ANQGSEA, per germline. With 6 bases removed from V and 0 bases from J, the gap between germline ends came to 16 bases. The CDR3 loop spans 15 amino acids. The CDR3 nucleotides are TGCAGCGTGCACGGGGGCGGGGGAAGCACAGATACGCAGTATTTT. Its translation: CSVHGGGGSTDTQYF.

The chain has TRBV30 and TRBJ1-4; D not resolved. The CDR3 has 14 amino acids. Germline V gives CDR1 GTSNPN, CDR2 SVGIG (reference sequence). Trimming shortened V by 2 bases and J by 4 bases, and 11 bases separated the two germline ends. The CDR3 protein is CAWSSGGSNEKLFF. CDR3 nucleotide sequence: TGTGCCTGGAGTTCAGGAGGGAGTAATGAAAAACTGTTTTTT.

The chain recombines TRBV9 with TRBJ2-5; 8 bases are a match to TRBD1. Per the germline V gene, CDR1 is SGDLS and CDR2 is YYNGEE. V shed 3 bases, J shed 5 bases, and the junction held 6 bases outside the gene matches. This CDR3 has 14 residues. The CDR3 loop is CASSASDRGETQYF. The CDR3 DNA is TGTGCCAGCAGCGCCTCCGACAGGGGTGAGACCCAGTACTTC. The whole variable domain, filled in from reference TRBV9 and TRBJ2-5, reads DSGVTQTPKHLITATGQRVTLRCSPRSGDLSVYWYQQSLDQGLQFLIQYYNGEERAKGNILERFSAQQFPDLHSELNLSSLELGDSALYFCASSASDRGETQYFGPGTRLLVL.

The chain recombines TRBV2 with TRBJ2-5, with 8 bases lining up with TRBD1. CDR3 size: 16 residues. Germline assignment: CDR1 SNHLY and CDR2 FYNNEI. V gave up 6 bases and J gave up 4 bases; unmatched junction bases: 13. The CDR3 coding sequence is TGTGCCAGCAGCACCGGACAGGGAGTTTTCGGAGAGACCCAGTACTTC. Its protein is CASSTGQGVFGETQYF.

The chain combines TRBV9 with TRBJ2-1; D may be TRBD2 (6 bases). This CDR3 contains 15 residues. The ends were cut back, 4 bases at V and 8 bases at J, with 19 bases in the middle. CDR1 SGDLS and CDR2 YYNGEE come from the germline V gene. CDR3 region: CASSHGLFERHEQFF. The CDR3, as DNA: TGTGCCAGCAGCCATGGACTATTCGAACGTCATGAGCAGTTCTTC.

The rearrangement joins TRBV6-5 to TRBJ1-2; D is ambiguous. Trimming removed 0 bases from V and 7 bases from J, with 12 bases in between. Looked up from germline, CDR1 is MNHEY and CDR2 is SVGAGI. The CDR3 length is 14 residues. CDR3 in amino acids: CASSYSTGWGGYTF. The DNA of the CDR3 is TGTGCCAGCAGTTACTCGACCGGGTGGGGTGGCTACACCTTC.

In its sample, this clone was seen a few times. An end of the junction differs from the germline gene, which may be a read error. The chain is built from TRBV5-1 and TRBJ1-6; D remains unclear. The CDR3 spans 15 residues. Germline CDR1 SGHRS, CDR2 YFSETQ. The CDR3 DNA reads TGCGCCAGCAGCTTACAAATCTCCTCTAATTCACCCCTCCACTTT. This translates into CASSLQISSNSPLHF.

This clone came up once. The chain links TRBV30 to TRBJ2-5; 14 positions match TRBD2. CDR3 length: 17 amino acids. The germline CDR1 and CDR2 sequences are GTSNPN and SVGIG (reference sequence). V shed 1 base, J shed 1 base, and the junction held 5 bases outside the gene matches. The CDR3 loop reads CAWSAGLAGVIQETQYF. The CDR3, as DNA: TGTGCCTGGAGTGCGGGACTAGCGGGGGTTATCCAAGAGACCCAGTACTTC. Variable domain in full (rest from reference TRBV30 and TRBJ2-5): SQTIHQWPATLVQPVGSPLSLECTVEGTSNPNLYWYRQAAGRGLQLLFYSVGIGQISSEVPQNLSASRPQDRQFILSSKKLLLSDSGFYLCAWSAGLAGVIQETQYFGPGTRLLVL.

The chain links TRBV30 to TRBJ2-7; the match to TRBD1 covers 10 bases. CDR1 and CDR2 from the germline V gene are GTSNPN and SVGIG (reference sequence). There are 17 residues in the CDR3. After removal of 0 bases from V and 5 bases from J, the junction contained 13 bases not matched to a gene. CDR3 coding DNA: TGTGCCTGGAGTGTAGACAGGGGGCGAAGGGTTGTGGACGAGCAGTACTTC. As protein: CAWSVDRGRRVVDEQYF.

This clone appeared many times. This sequence joins TRBV9 and TRBJ2-3, with D possibly matching TRBD1 (6 bases). V lost 6 bases, J lost 2 bases, and 13 bases lay in between. CDR3 length equals 14 residues. Germline V gene sequence: CDR1 SGDLS, CDR2 YYNGEE. CDR3 bases: TGTGCCAGCACCGAAGGGGGACACACAGATACGCAGTATTTT. This gives the protein CASTEGGHTDTQYF.

The CDR3 region has the DNA TGTGCCAGCAGCCCGGGACTAGCGGGAGTCTACGAGCAGTACTTC. Its protein product is CASSPGLAGVYEQYF. This chain uses TRBV6-5 with TRBJ2-7, with TRBD2 matching 14 bases. V was pared by 6 bases and J by 3 bases, with 4 bases of the junction left unmatched. The CDR3 extends over 15 amino acids. Germline CDR1 and CDR2: MNHEY and SVGAGI.

The chain links TRBV27 to TRBJ2-7; tentatively, D is TRBD1 or TRBD2 (5 bases each). Germline V gene lookup returns CDR1 MNHEY and CDR2 SMNVEV (reference sequence). V was clipped by 5 bases and J by 0 bases, with 14 bases between them. The CDR3 totals 15 residues. This CDR3 is CASSPKSGSSYEQYF. The CDR3 DNA sequence: TGTGCCAGCAGTCCTAAGTCAGGGAGCTCCTACGAGCAGTACTTC.

The chain carries TRBV15 and TRBJ2-5, with D hard to call. Germline values: CDR1 LNHNV, CDR2 YYDKDF (reference sequence). Trimming stripped 2 bases from V and 4 bases from J, with 11 bases between. CDR3 length: 14 amino acids. Written as DNA, the CDR3 is TGTGCCACCAGCAGAAGCCCTACGCGAGAGACCCAGTACTTC. It encodes CATSRSPTRETQYF. Supplemented by reference TRBV15 and TRBJ2-5, the full variable domain reads DAMVIQNPRYQVTQFGKPVTLSCSQTLNHNVMYWYQQKSSQAPKLLFHYYDKDFNNEADTPDNFQSRRPNTSFCFLDIRSPGLGDTAMYLCATSRSPTRETQYFGPGTRLLVL.